This T cell receptor (beta chain) was sequenced during a study of long-term antiretroviral therapy in people with HIV. At the survey level, the v3.0 immunoSEQ assay was run. Profiling relied on immunoSEQ multiplex PCR, and the TCRdb table lists in-frame clones only, not all of them. The sample has tens of thousands of clones, 90% to 95% seen once. The CDR3 loop spans 12 amino acids. Germline V gives CDR1 SEHNR, CDR2 FQNEAQ (reference sequence). V was pared by 3 bases and J by 7 bases, with 10 bases between. The TCR was taken from a woman aged 50 to 60 with HIV. The specimen was unsorted PBMCs, collected 4.4 years after starting antiretroviral therapy. V and J are TRBV7-9 and TRBJ2-7; D gene unclear. CDR3 amino acids: CASSLSAREQYF. CDR3 coding DNA: TGTGCCAGCAGCTTGTCGGCAAGAGAGCAGTACTTC. Supplemented by reference TRBV7-9 and TRBJ2-7, the full variable domain reads DTGVSQNPRHKITKRGQNVTFRCDPISEHNRLYWYRQTLGQGPEFLTYFQNEAQLEKSRLLSDRFSAERPKGSFSTLEIQRTEQGDSAMYLCASSLSAREQYFGPGTRLTVT.